These 28 T cell receptor beta chains share one sample of origin, sequenced in a study of T cells in Graves' hyperthyroidism and ophthalmopathy. RNA transcripts yielded amplified TCR beta CDR3 regions. The primer set for the first-round RT-PCR of the TCR CDR3 was HTBI. TCRdb analysed the multiplex PCR reads with MiXCR anew, one entry per CDR3 protein. Here the sample spans roughly 660,000 distinct CDR3 sequences, 15% to 20% being singletons. The sequenced material came from blood. All receptors derive from a man aged 45 to 65 with Graves' hyperthyroidism.

This clonotype was recorded at least ten times. The chain employs TRBV11-2 and TRBJ2-1; either TRBD1 or TRBD2 may fit D (7 bases each). Trimming left V 1 base short and J 2 bases short, with 15 bases between. This CDR3 is built from 17 residues. Germline V gives CDR1 SGHAT, CDR2 FQNNGV. CDR3 amino acids: CASSLGAGGEAYNEQFF. In DNA form, the CDR3 reads TGTGCCAGCAGCTTAGGGGCAGGGGGGGAAGCCTACAATGAGCAGTTCTTC.

This clonotype was recorded many times. This sequence joins TRBV24-1 and TRBJ2-1; 10 nucleotides agree with TRBD2. V lost 3 bases, J lost 3 bases, and 4 bases stayed unmatched. There are 16 residues in the CDR3. The germline gives CDR1 KGHDR, CDR2 SFDVKD. The CDR3, as DNA: TGTGCCACCAGTGATCGGATAGCGGGGGGCTACAATGAGCAGTTCTTC. Protein product: CATSDRIAGGYNEQFF.

The chain couples TRBV7-9 to TRBJ1-2; TRBD1 might be the D (6 bases). The CDR3 length is 14 residues. V was trimmed by 4 bases and J by 7 bases, leaving 16 bases between them. CDR1 SEHNR and CDR2 FQNEAQ come from the germline V gene (reference sequence). This chain's CDR3 is CASSSVGGHSGYTF. CDR3 DNA: TGTGCCAGCAGCTCGGTGGGGGGGCATTCTGGCTACACCTTC.

The chain uses TRBV9 and TRBJ1-1; D is unclear. Germline V gene sequence: CDR1 SGDLS, CDR2 YYNGEE. Trimming removed 0 bases from V and 7 bases from J, with 13 bases in between. The length of the CDR3 is 14 residues. For the CDR3, the DNA is TGTGCCAGCAGCGTAGGTTACAGACCTTTTGAAGCTTTCTTT. Translating gives CASSVGYRPFEAFF.

This clonotype was seen a few times. The chain is built from TRBV27 and TRBJ1-5; weak D call: TRBD1 (5 bases). This CDR3 has 15 residues. Germline loops: CDR1 MNHEY, CDR2 SMNVEV (reference sequence). The germline V and J ends were trimmed by 7 bases and 4 bases, with 17 bases remaining between them. The CDR3: CASTPTGADNQPQHF. CDR3 in DNA: TGTGCCAGCACTCCCACCGGGGCCGATAATCAGCCCCAGCATTTT.

This clonotype came up a few times. This chain joins TRBV19 and TRBJ1-2; 7 nucleotides agree with TRBD1. V gave up 3 bases and J gave up 4 bases; unmatched junction bases: 2. From germline, CDR1 is LNHDA and CDR2 SQIVND (reference sequence). The CDR3 covers 13 residues. The DNA for the CDR3 is TGTGCCAGTAGTATGGGACAGACCTATGGCTACACCTTC. It encodes CASSMGQTYGYTF.

This clonotype was recorded many times. This chain links TRBV10-3 with TRBJ2-3; the match to TRBD2 covers 7 bases. This CDR3 comprises 17 residues. Trimming took 6 bases from V and 0 from J; bases not matched to a gene: 12. The germline V gene has CDR1 ENHRY and CDR2 SYGVKD. CDR3 in DNA: TGTGCCATCAGGGATCCTACGACTAGCAGCAGCACAGATACGCAGTATTTT. Its translation: CAIRDPTTSSSTDTQYF.

This clonotype appeared many times. This sequence joins TRBV6-1 and TRBJ1-2; no definite D call. The CDR3 contains 15 residues. From germline, CDR1 is MNHNS and CDR2 SASEGT. V lost 1 base, J lost 4 bases, and 13 bases lay in between. CDR3: CASSEEVSQFYGYTF. CDR3 bases: TGTGCCAGCAGTGAAGAAGTCAGCCAATTCTATGGCTACACCTTC.

There are many counts of this clonotype. This chain links TRBV7-2 with TRBJ2-1, with D possibly being TRBD2 (6 bases). With 5 bases removed from V and 2 bases from J, the gap between germline ends came to 16 bases. CDR3 size: 16 residues. The germline CDR1 and CDR2 sequences are SGHTA and FQGNSA. This CDR3 is CASSSASVGAYNEQFF. DNA of the CDR3: TGTGCCAGCAGCAGCGCTAGCGTTGGCGCCTACAATGAGCAGTTCTTC.

Ten or more counts support this clonotype. V usage is TRBV11-2 and J usage is TRBJ1-2, with 9 nucleotides matching TRBD1. CDR1 and CDR2 from the germline V gene are SGHAT and FQNNGV. The CDR3 is 16 amino acids. Trimming cost V 4 bases and J 2 bases; bases outside gene matches: 8. CDR3 DNA: TGTGCCAGCAGCTCTAGGCACAGGGGGCGCAACTATGGCTACACCTTC. This codes for CASSSRHRGRNYGYTF.

The chain combines TRBV27 with TRBJ2-1; 8 bases agree with TRBD2. J gave up 5 bases and V 5 bases, and 11 bases lay outside the gene matches. The CDR3 covers 16 residues. In germline, CDR1 is MNHEY, CDR2 SMNVEV (reference sequence). The CDR3 protein is CASSTLLAELNNEQFF. In DNA, the CDR3 is TGTGCCAGCAGTACACTACTAGCGGAGCTTAACAATGAGCAGTTCTTC.

This clonotype showed up many times. The CDR3 reads CASSPVDSNQPQHF. For the CDR3, the DNA is TGTGCCAGCAGCCCGGTGGACAGCAATCAGCCCCAGCATTTT. This chain uses TRBV7-9 with TRBJ1-5; D gene ambiguous. Germline V gives CDR1 SEHNR, CDR2 FQNEAQ (reference sequence). There are 14 residues in the CDR3. Trimming pared 5 bases from V and 1 base from J, leaving 9 bases between. Using reference TRBV7-9 and TRBJ1-5 for the parts outside the CDR3, the full variable domain is DTGVSQNPRHKITKRGQNVTFRCDPISEHNRLYWYRQTLGQGPEFLTYFQNEAQLEKSRLLSDRFSAERPKGSFSTLEIQRTEQGDSAMYLCASSPVDSNQPQHFGDGTRLSIL.

As for this clonotype: A read error may explain this, as a much larger clone is one base away. The chain has TRBV12-3 or TRBV12-4 and TRBJ1-5, with D possibly being TRBD1 (5 bases). The CDR3 contains 14 residues. V was pared by 5 bases and J by 0 bases, with 8 bases between. CDR3 region: CASSGADSNQPQHF. The CDR3 region has the DNA TGTGCCAGCAGTGGGGCAGATAGCAATCAGCCCCAGCATTTT.

Many counts were recorded for this clonotype. This chain links TRBV11-2 with TRBJ1-5; 8 bases line up with TRBD1. Looked up from germline, CDR1 is SGHAT and CDR2 is FQNNGV. Losses at the gene ends were 5 bases for V and 9 bases for J; bases not matched to a gene: 0. CDR3 length: 11 amino acids. The CDR3 bases are TGTGCCAGCAGCGGGACAGGGCCCCAGCATTTT. The encoded protein is CASSGTGPQHF.

The genes are TRBV12-3 or TRBV12-4 and TRBJ2-2; 8 bases are shared with TRBD2. V trimming: 6 bases; J trimming: 8 bases; junction bases outside the gene matches: 14. This CDR3 spans 16 amino acids. CDR3 amino acids: CASRPTESGRGGELFF. The CDR3 DNA reads TGTGCCAGCAGGCCAACGGAGAGCGGGAGAGGAGGGGAGCTGTTTTTT.

The V and J genes are TRBV9 and TRBJ2-3; no definite D call. Per the germline V gene, CDR1 is SGDLS and CDR2 is YYNGEE. Trimming stripped 1 base from V and 0 bases from J, with 6 bases between. This CDR3 contains 14 residues. CDR3 region: CASSVYRSTDTQYF. The CDR3 bases are TGTGCCAGCAGCGTATATAGGAGCACAGATACGCAGTATTTT.

The chain links TRBV19 to TRBJ1-1; possibly TRBD1 for D (6 bases). With 6 bases removed from V and 4 bases from J, the gap between germline ends came to 15 bases. Germline lookup yields CDR1 LNHDA and CDR2 SQIVND (reference sequence). The CDR3 totals 14 residues. CDR3 in DNA: TGTGCCAGTAGCAACAGGGCCCGGGGCACTGAAGCTTTCTTT. Its protein product is CASSNRARGTEAFF.

This clonotype was seen ten or more times. This chain connects TRBV11-2 to TRBJ1-2; D gene unclear. Germline lookup yields CDR1 SGHAT and CDR2 FQNNGV. V lost 2 bases and J 4 bases, leaving 11 bases between the germline ends. The CDR3 length is 14 residues. For the CDR3, the DNA is TGTGCCAGCAGCTTATTTACCCCAACCTATGGCTACACCTTC. Translation gives CASSLFTPTYGYTF.

This clonotype showed up many times. The CDR3 region is CASSPLAGGPSDTGELFF. The CDR3 DNA reads TGTGCCAGCAGCCCACTAGCGGGAGGGCCGTCGGATACCGGGGAGCTGTTTTTT. The rearrangement uses TRBV7-9 and TRBJ2-2; 13 bases agree with TRBD2. The CDR3 has 18 residues. V lost 5 bases, J lost 5 bases, and 11 bases stayed unmatched. From germline, CDR1 is SEHNR and CDR2 FQNEAQ (reference sequence).

This clonotype was counted ten times or more. The J gene is TRBJ1-1, the V gene TRBV2; D not resolved. With 6 bases removed from V and 0 bases from J, the gap between germline ends came to 8 bases. Germline CDR1 is SNHLY and CDR2 is FYNNEI. The CDR3 sequence is 13 residues long. CDR3 DNA: TGTGCCAGCAGGGTTGAACTGAACACTGAAGCTTTCTTT. This sequence encodes CASRVELNTEAFF.

This clonotype was detected ten times or more. This chain links TRBV28 with TRBJ2-7; D possibly matches TRBD1 or TRBD2 (5 bases each). Germline lookup yields CDR1 MDHEN and CDR2 SYDVKM. CDR3 length: 16 residues. V lost 4 bases and J lost 5, with 21 bases in between. This CDR3 is CASSSRDGDIEHEQYF. CDR3 coding DNA: TGTGCCAGCAGTTCTCGGGACGGGGATATTGAACACGAGCAGTACTTC. The complete variable domain, with remaining parts taken from reference TRBV28 and TRBJ2-7, reads DVKVTQSSRYLVKRTGEKVFLECVQDMDHENMFWYRQDPGLGLRLIYFSYDVKMKEKGDIPEGYSVSREKKERFSLILESASTNQTSMYLCASSSRDGDIEHEQYFGPGTRLTVT.

This clonotype was counted ten times or more. The CDR3 DNA reads as TGTGCCAGCAATAGCGGGACCTACAATGAGCAGTTCTTC. Its translation is CASNSGTYNEQFF. This chain uses TRBV28 with TRBJ2-1, with TRBD2 matching over 8 bases. The V gene end was trimmed by 7 bases and the J gene end by 2 bases; junction bases not matched to a gene: 1. The length of the CDR3 is 13 residues. Per germline, CDR1 MDHEN and CDR2 SYDVKM.

This clonotype came up many times. This chain links TRBV9 with TRBJ2-1; D is unclear. The CDR3 runs 15 residues. Between the trimmed V and J ends, which lost 0 bases and 0 bases, there was a span of 7 bases. CDR1 SGDLS and CDR2 YYNGEE come from the germline V gene. Written as DNA, the CDR3 is TGTGCCAGCAGCGTAGCGGCGGTCTCCTACAATGAGCAGTTCTTC. Encoded protein: CASSVAAVSYNEQFF.

In its sample, this clonotype was seen a few times. The rearrangement uses TRBV27 and TRBJ2-2; D is unclear. Trimming removed 4 bases from V and 7 bases from J, with 10 bases in between. CDR1 and CDR2 from the germline V gene are MNHEY and SMNVEV (reference sequence). The CDR3 length is 13 residues. CDR3 DNA: TGTGCCAGCAGTTCCGGCGGAAGCGGGGAGCTGTTTTTT. Protein: CASSSGGSGELFF.

This clonotype was detected ten times or more. V usage is TRBV7-3 and J usage is TRBJ2-7; D is possibly TRBD2 (6 bases). V lost 5 bases, J lost 1 base, and 15 bases lay in between. This CDR3 has 15 amino acids. Germline V gene sequence: CDR1 SGHTA, CDR2 FQGTGA. This CDR3 is CASSQSGQGSYEQYF. The CDR3 nucleotides read TGTGCCAGCAGCCAGAGCGGGCAGGGATCCTACGAGCAGTACTTC.

This clonotype was detected a few times. This chain uses TRBV24-1 with TRBJ2-3, with 11 bases aligning to TRBD2. This CDR3 contains 16 residues. Losses at the gene ends were 4 bases for V and 3 bases for J; bases not matched to a gene: 5. CDR1 is KGHDR, CDR2 SFDVKD, per germline. In DNA form, the CDR3 reads TGTGCCACCAGTGACGGGACTAGCGGTCCGACAGATACGCAGTATTTT. The encoded protein is CATSDGTSGPTDTQYF.

A word on this clonotype: Just one base apart from a much larger clone, this may be a read error. The CDR3 reads CASSFPGQGHDQYF. DNA for the CDR3: TGTGCCAGCAGTTTCCCGGGACAGGGCCACGATCAGTACTTC. The chain uses TRBV27 and TRBJ2-7; TRBD1 agrees at 9 bases. The CDR3 loop spans 14 amino acids. Per the germline V gene, CDR1 is MNHEY and CDR2 is SMNVEV (reference sequence).

The chain recombines TRBV28 with TRBJ2-2; 7 nucleotides line up with TRBD2. This CDR3 has 15 amino acids. The V and J ends lost 11 bases and 4 bases, in that order; junction bases with no gene match: 13. The germline V gene encodes CDR1 MDHEN and CDR2 SYDVKM. In DNA form, the CDR3 reads TGTGCCGGATCTACGCCGGCTAGCGGCACCGGGGAGCTGTTTTTT. It specifies CAGSTPASGTGELFF.